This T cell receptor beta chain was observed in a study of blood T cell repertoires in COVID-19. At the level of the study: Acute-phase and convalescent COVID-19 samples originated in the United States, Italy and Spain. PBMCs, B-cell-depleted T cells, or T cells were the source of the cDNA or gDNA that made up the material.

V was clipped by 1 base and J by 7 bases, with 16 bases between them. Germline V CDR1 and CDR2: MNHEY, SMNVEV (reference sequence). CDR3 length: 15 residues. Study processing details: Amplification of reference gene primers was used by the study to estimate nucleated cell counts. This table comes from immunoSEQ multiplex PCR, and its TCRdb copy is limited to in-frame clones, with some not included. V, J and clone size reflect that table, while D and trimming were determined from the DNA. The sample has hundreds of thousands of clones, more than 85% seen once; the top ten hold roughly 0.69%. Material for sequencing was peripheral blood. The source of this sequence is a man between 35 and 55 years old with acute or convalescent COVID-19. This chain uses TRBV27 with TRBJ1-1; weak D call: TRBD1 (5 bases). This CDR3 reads CASSLYFAGGGEAFF. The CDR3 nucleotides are TGTGCCAGCAGTTTATACTTCGCCGGCGGGGGTGAAGCTTTCTTT.